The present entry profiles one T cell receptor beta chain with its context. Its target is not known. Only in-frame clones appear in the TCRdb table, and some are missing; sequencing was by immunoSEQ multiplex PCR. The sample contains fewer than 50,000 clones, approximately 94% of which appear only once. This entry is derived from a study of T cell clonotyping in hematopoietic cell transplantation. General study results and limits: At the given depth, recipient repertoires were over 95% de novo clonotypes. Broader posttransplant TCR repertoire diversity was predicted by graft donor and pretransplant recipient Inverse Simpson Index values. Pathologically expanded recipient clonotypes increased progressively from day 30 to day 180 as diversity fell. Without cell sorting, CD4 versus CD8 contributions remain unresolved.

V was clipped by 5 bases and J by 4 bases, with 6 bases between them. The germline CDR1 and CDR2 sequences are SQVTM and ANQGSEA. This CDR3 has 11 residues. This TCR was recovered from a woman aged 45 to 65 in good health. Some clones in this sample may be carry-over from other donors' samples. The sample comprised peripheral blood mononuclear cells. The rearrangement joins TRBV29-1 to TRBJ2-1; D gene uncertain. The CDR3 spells CSVQSYNEQFF. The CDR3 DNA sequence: TGCAGCGTTCAGAGTTACAATGAGCAGTTCTTC.